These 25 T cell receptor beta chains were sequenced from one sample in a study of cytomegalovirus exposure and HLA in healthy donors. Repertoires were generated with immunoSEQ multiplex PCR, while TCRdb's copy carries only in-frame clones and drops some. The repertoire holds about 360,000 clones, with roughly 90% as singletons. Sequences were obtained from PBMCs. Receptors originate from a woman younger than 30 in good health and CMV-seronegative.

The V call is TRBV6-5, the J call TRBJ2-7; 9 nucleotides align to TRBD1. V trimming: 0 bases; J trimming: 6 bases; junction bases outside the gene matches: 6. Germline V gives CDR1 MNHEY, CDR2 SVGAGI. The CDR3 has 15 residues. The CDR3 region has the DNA TGTGCCAGCAGTTACTCGGGGACAGGGTTTGGCGAGCAGTACTTC. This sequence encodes CASSYSGTGFGEQYF.

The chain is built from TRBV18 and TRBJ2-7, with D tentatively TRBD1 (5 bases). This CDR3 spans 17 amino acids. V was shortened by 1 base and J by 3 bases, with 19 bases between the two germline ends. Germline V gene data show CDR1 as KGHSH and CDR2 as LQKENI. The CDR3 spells CASSPLRQGFSIYEQYF. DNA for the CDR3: TGTGCCAGCTCACCACTAAGGCAGGGATTTTCAATCTACGAGCAGTACTTC.

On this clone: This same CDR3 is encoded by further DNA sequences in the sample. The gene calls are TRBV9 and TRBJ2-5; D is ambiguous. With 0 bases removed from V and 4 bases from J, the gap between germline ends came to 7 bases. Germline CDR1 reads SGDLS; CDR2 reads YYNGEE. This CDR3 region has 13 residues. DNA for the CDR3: TGTGCCAGCAGCGTAGATTCGGGAGAGACCCAGTACTTC. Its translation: CASSVDSGETQYF.

CDR3 nucleotide sequence: TGTGCCAGCAGCCAAGTACGTGAGATCCAAGAGACCCAGTACTTC. Amino acids: CASSQVREIQETQYF. The chain employs TRBV4-2 and TRBJ2-5; D is undetermined. CDR3 length equals 15 residues. Germline CDR1 is LGHNA and CDR2 is YNFKEQ. Trimming took off 1 base at V and 1 base at J, with 10 bases between the two ends.

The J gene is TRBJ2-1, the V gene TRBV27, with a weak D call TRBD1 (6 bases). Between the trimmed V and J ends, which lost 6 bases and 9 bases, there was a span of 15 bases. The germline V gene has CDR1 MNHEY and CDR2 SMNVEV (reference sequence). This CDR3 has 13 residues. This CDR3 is CASSWAKGGEQFF. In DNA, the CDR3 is TGTGCCAGCAGCTGGGCCAAAGGGGGTGAGCAGTTCTTC.

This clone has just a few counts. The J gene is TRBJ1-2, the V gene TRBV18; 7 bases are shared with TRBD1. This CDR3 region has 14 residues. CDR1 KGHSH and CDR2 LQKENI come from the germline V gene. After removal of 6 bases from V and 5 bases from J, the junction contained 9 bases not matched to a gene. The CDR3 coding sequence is TGTGCCAGCTCGCCGTCAGGGGGAGGATATGGCTACACCTTC. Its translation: CASSPSGGGYGYTF.

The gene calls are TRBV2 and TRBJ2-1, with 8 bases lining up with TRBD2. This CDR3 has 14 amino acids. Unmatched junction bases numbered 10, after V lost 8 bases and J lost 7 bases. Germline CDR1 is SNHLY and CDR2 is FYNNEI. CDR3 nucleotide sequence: TGTGCCAGCGCCCCGCTTAGCGGGGTTAATGAGCAGTTCTTC. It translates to CASAPLSGVNEQFF.

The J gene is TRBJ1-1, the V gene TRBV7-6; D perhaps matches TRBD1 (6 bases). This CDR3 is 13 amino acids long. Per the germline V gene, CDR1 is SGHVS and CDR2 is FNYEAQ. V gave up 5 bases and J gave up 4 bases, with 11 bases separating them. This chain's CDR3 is CASSPDSRTEAFF. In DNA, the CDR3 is TGTGCCAGCAGCCCGGACAGTCGCACTGAAGCTTTCTTT.

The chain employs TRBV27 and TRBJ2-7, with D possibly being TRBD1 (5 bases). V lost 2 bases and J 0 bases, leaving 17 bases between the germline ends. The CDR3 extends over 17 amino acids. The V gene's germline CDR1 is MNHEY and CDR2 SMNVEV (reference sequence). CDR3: CASSLGAGHPSSYEQYF. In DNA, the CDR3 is TGTGCCAGCAGTTTAGGCGCCGGACACCCGAGCTCCTACGAGCAGTACTTC.

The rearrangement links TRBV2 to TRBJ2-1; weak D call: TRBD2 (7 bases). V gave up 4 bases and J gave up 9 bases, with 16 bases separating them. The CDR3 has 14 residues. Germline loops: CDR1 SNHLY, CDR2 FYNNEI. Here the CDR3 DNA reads TGTGCCAGCAGTGTTTGGGGGGGCCAGGGTGAGCAGTTCTTC. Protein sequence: CASSVWGGQGEQFF.

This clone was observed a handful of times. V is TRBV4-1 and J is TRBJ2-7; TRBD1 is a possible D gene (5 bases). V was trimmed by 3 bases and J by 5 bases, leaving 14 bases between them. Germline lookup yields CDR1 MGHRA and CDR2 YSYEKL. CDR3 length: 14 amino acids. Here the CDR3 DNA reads TGCGCCAGCAGCCAGGTCTCAGGGTTCGACGAGCAGTACTTC. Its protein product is CASSQVSGFDEQYF.

The CDR3, as DNA: TGTGCCAGCAGCTTGGGCCGACTAGCGGGGGCGCAAGAGACCCAGTACTTC. It translates to CASSLGRLAGAQETQYF. The chain has TRBV5-4 and TRBJ2-5; TRBD2 matches 12 bases. Per germline, CDR1 SGHNT and CDR2 YYREEE (reference sequence). Trimming at V came to 0 bases and at J to 2 bases, leaving 5 bases not matched to a gene. The CDR3 loop spans 17 amino acids.

The CDR3 nucleotides are TGTGCCAGCAGTAACCTAGCGGGAGGGACAACCGGGGAGCTGTTTTTT. It translates to CASSNLAGGTTGELFF. V usage is TRBV2 and J usage is TRBJ2-2, with 12 bases that match TRBD2. Germline CDR1 is SNHLY and CDR2 is FYNNEI. The CDR3 has 16 amino acids. After removal of 5 bases from V and 5 bases from J, the junction contained 6 bases not matched to a gene.

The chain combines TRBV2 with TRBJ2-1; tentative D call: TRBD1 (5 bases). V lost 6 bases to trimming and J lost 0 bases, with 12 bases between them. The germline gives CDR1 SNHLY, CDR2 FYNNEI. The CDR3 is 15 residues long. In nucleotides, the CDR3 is TGTGCCAGCAGCAGGGATAAAGCCTCCTACAATGAGCAGTTCTTC. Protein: CASSRDKASYNEQFF.

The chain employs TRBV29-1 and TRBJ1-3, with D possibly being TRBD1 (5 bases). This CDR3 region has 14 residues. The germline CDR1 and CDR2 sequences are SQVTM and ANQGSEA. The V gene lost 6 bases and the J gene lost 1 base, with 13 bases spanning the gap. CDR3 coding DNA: TGCAGCGTCATCCCAGGGACTTCTGGAAACACCATATATTTT. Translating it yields CSVIPGTSGNTIYF.

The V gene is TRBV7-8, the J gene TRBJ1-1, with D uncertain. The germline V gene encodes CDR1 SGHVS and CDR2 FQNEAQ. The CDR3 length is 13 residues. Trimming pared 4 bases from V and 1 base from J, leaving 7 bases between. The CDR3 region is CASSSDWNTEAFF. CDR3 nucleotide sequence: TGTGCCAGCAGCTCGGACTGGAACACTGAAGCTTTCTTT. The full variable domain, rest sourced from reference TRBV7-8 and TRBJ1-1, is GAGVSQSPRYKVAKRGQDVALRCDPISGHVSLFWYQQALGQGPEFLTYFQNEAQLDKSGLPSDRFFAERPEGSVSTLKIQRTQQEDSAVYLCASSSDWNTEAFFGQGTRLTVV.

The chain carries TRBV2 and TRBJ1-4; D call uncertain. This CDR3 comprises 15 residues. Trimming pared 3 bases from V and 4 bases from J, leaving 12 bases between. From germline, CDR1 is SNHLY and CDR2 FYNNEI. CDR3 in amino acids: CASSDYTTGNEKLFF. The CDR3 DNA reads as TGTGCCAGCAGTGACTACACCACGGGTAATGAAAAACTGTTTTTT.

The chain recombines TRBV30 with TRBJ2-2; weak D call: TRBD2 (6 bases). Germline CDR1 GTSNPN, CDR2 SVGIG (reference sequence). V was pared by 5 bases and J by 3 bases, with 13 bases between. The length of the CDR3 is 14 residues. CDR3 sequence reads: CAWYDWGDTGELFF. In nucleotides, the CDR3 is TGTGCCTGGTACGACTGGGGGGACACCGGGGAGCTGTTTTTT.

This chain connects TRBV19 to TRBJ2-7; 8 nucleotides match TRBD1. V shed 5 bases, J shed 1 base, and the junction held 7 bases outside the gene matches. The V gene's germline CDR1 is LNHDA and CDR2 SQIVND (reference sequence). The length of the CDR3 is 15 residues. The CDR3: CASSYGTGQSYEQYF. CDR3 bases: TGTGCCAGTAGTTACGGGACAGGACAATCCTACGAGCAGTACTTC.

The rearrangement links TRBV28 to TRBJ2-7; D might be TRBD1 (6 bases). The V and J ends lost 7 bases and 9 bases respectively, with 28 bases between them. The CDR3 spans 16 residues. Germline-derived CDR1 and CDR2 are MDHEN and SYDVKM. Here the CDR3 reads CASTLGSAQGNPAQYF. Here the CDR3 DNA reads TGTGCCAGCACCCTCGGCAGCGCGCAGGGGAATCCGGCGCAGTACTTC.

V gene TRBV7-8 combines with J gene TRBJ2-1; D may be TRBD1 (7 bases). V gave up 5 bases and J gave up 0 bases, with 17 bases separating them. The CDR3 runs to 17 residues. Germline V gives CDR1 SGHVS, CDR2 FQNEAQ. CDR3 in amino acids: CASSPRGGGRSYNEQFF. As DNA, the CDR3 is TGTGCCAGCAGCCCGAGAGGAGGGGGCCGCTCCTACAATGAGCAGTTCTTC.

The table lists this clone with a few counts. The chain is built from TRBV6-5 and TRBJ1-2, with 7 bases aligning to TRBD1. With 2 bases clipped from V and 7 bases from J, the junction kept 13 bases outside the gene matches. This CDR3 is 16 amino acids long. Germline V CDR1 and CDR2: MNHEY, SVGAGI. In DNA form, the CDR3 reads TGTGCCAGCAGTTACATCGGGACAGCTATTTTACGTGGCTACACCTTC. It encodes CASSYIGTAILRGYTF.

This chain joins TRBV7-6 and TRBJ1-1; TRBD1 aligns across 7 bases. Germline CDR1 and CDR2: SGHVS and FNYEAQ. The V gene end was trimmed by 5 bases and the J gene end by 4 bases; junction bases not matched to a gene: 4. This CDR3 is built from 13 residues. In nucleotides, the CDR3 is TGTGCCAGCAGCCTACGACAGGGCACTGAAGCTTTCTTT. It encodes CASSLRQGTEAFF.

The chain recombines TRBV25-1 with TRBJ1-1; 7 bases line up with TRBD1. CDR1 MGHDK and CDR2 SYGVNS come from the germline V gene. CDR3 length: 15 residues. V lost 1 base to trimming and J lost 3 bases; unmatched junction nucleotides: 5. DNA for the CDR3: TGTGCCAGCAGTGAATTTGACAGGGAGGACACTGAAGCTTTCTTT. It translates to CASSEFDREDTEAFF. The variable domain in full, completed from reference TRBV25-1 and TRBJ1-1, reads EADIYQTPRYLVIGTGKKITLECSQTMGHDKMYWYQQDPGMELHLIHYSYGVNSTEKGDLSSESTVSRIRTEHFPLTLESARPSHTSQYLCASSEFDREDTEAFFGQGTRLTVV.

CDR3 protein: CASNPAGLQETQYF. The CDR3 DNA reads as TGTGCCAGCAACCCGGCAGGGCTCCAAGAGACCCAGTACTTC. The rearrangement uses TRBV19 and TRBJ2-5; D is perhaps TRBD1 (5 bases). CDR1 is LNHDA and CDR2 is SQIVND in the germline V gene (reference sequence). CDR3 length: 14 residues. The V gene lost 9 bases and the J gene lost 1 base, with 15 bases spanning the gap.